This is a list of T cell receptor beta chains from one sample in a study of control samples from healthy donors and cancer patients. Clones were sequenced by immunoSEQ multiplex PCR, and TCRdb holds only the in-frame ones, with some missing. The profile shows approximately 110,000 clones, 90% to 95% of them singletons. The material sequenced was blood. Receptor source: a woman under 30 in good health. Both conserved end residues are part of each CDR3. D genes are given only for firm matches. Size is omitted from some rows. Given values are once, few, many or a class for expanded clones.

clone_size	v_call	j_call	d_call	cdr3_length	cdr3_aa	cdr3_nt
NA	TRBV7-2	TRBJ1-1	NA	15	CASSLSQGRETEAFF	TGTGCCAGCAGCTTATCCCAGGGCCGAGAGACTGAAGCTTTCTTT
NA	TRBV4-2	TRBJ2-3	NA	16	CASSRPGGSLGDTQYF	TGTGCCAGCAGCCGCCCCGGAGGGTCCTTGGGAGATACGCAGTATTTT
NA	TRBV19	TRBJ1-5	NA	14	CASSIGGLYQPQHF	TGTGCCAGTAGTATAGGAGGGCTTTATCAGCCCCAGCATTTT
NA	TRBV5-5	TRBJ1-6	NA	15	CASSLVLLANSPLHF	TGTGCCAGCAGCTTGGTCCTCTTGGCCAATTCACCCCTCCACTTT
NA	TRBV7-2	TRBJ2-3	TRBD2	14	CASSSGLAGGTQYF	TGTGCCAGCAGCTCCGGACTAGCGGGAGGAACGCAGTATTTT
NA	TRBV21-1	TRBJ2-3	NA	11	CASGETDTQYF	TGTGCCAGCGGGGAGACAGATACGCAGTATTTT
few	TRBV4-3	TRBJ2-3	TRBD2	18	CASSQAVLAGGSTDTQYF	TGCGCCAGCAGCCAAGCCGTGCTTGCGGGGGGGAGCACAGATACGCAGTATTTT
once	TRBV3-1/TRBV3-2	TRBJ2-2	NA	13	CASTQRGTGELFF	TGTGCCAGCACCCAGAGGGGGACCGGGGAGCTGTTTTTT
NA	TRBV30	TRBJ1-1	TRBD1	13	CAWRRSGGTEAFF	TGTGCCTGGAGAAGGTCAGGGGGCACTGAAGCTTTCTTT
NA	TRBV3-1/TRBV3-2	TRBJ2-1	NA	16	CASSQNLGTTYNEQFF	TGTGCCAGCAGCCAAAACCTGGGGACCACCTACAATGAGCAGTTCTTC
NA	TRBV7-8	TRBJ2-3	NA	16	CASSVGLGEITDTQYF	TGTGCCAGCAGCGTAGGACTTGGGGAAATCACAGATACGCAGTATTTT
NA	TRBV30	TRBJ2-7	NA	13	CAWIGGDSYEQYF	TGTGCCTGGATCGGCGGGGATTCCTACGAGCAGTACTTC
NA	TRBV10-3	TRBJ2-1	TRBD2	17	CAISDLTSGTHYNEQFF	TGTGCCATCAGTGACCTGACTAGCGGGACTCACTACAATGAGCAGTTCTTC
NA	TRBV7-9	TRBJ2-7	TRBD2	17	CASSLALRTSGGYEQYF	TGTGCCAGCAGCTTAGCTTTGAGGACTAGCGGGGGTTACGAGCAGTACTTC
NA	TRBV6-1	TRBJ2-1	NA	14	CASSEGFGVYEQFF	TGTGCCAGCAGTGAAGGTTTTGGGGTTTATGAGCAGTTCTTC
NA	TRBV6-5	TRBJ1-1	NA	12	CASSVGNTEAFF	TGTGCCAGCAGCGTAGGGAACACTGAAGCTTTCTTT
NA	TRBV5-3	TRBJ2-1	TRBD2	20	CARSLVPGLAGSSSYNEQFF	TGTGCCAGAAGCTTAGTCCCGGGACTAGCGGGGTCGAGCTCCTACAATGAGCAGTTCTTC
NA	TRBV15	TRBJ1-3	TRBD1	14	CATSSDRVLNTIYF	TGTGCCACCAGCTCCGACAGGGTGCTAAACACCATATATTTT
NA	TRBV27	TRBJ1-2	TRBD1	14	CASSPGDRRHGYTF	TGTGCCAGCAGTCCCGGGGACAGGAGACATGGCTACACCTTC
NA	TRBV5-1	TRBJ1-2	NA	17	CASSLIHGTALKGGYTF	TGCGCCAGCAGCTTGATACACGGGACGGCCTTGAAGGGTGGCTACACCTTC
NA	TRBV4-3	TRBJ2-7	NA	14	CASSQDVSGYEQYF	TGCGCCAGCAGCCAAGATGTTAGCGGCTACGAGCAGTACTTC
NA	TRBV30	TRBJ1-2	NA	15	CAWSEGKGANYGYTF	TGTGCCTGGAGTGAAGGAAAGGGGGCTAACTATGGCTACACCTTC
NA	TRBV7-2	TRBJ2-7	TRBD2	17	CASSLGGTSGRAREQYF	TGTGCCAGCAGCTTAGGAGGGACTAGCGGGAGGGCCCGCGAGCAGTACTTC
NA	TRBV12-3/TRBV12-4	TRBJ2-5	NA	11	CASRRGETQYF	TGTGCCAGCCGCCGGGGGGAGACCCAGTACTTC
NA	TRBV28	TRBJ1-2	TRBD1	14	CASSFTGARYGYTF	TGTGCCAGCAGTTTTACAGGGGCCCGGTATGGCTACACCTTC
NA	TRBV13	TRBJ1-5	NA	15	CASSLGPGSNQPQHF	TGTGCCAGCAGCCTGGGACCGGGTAGCAATCAGCCCCAGCATTTT
NA	TRBV7-2	TRBJ1-4	TRBD1	16	CASSFDRASTNEKLFF	TGTGCCAGCAGCTTCGACAGGGCTTCAACTAATGAAAAACTGTTTTTT
NA	TRBV5-4	TRBJ2-7	NA	15	CASSFWGLNSYEQYF	TGTGCCAGCAGCTTTTGGGGCCTCAACTCCTACGAGCAGTACTTC
few	TRBV4-2	TRBJ1-2	NA	15	CASSQVTATIYGYTF	TGTGCCAGCAGCCAGGTGACAGCGACCATCTATGGCTACACCTTC
NA	TRBV5-1	TRBJ1-1	NA	14	CASTPYGRNTEAFF	TGCGCCAGCACGCCTTACGGGCGGAACACTGAAGCTTTCTTT
NA	TRBV12-3/TRBV12-4	TRBJ1-6	NA	13	CASSLLIGSPLHF	TGTGCCAGCAGTTTATTGATAGGTTCACCCCTCCACTTT
NA	TRBV7-2	TRBJ2-5	NA	14	CASSLRAAQETQYF	TGTGCCAGCAGCTTAAGAGCGGCTCAAGAGACCCAGTACTTC
NA	TRBV5-1	TRBJ2-2	TRBD2	18	CASSWRGLAVINTGELFF	TGCGCCAGCAGCTGGCGAGGACTAGCGGTGATTAACACCGGGGAGCTGTTTTTT
NA	TRBV7-9	TRBJ2-5	NA	15	CASSPTGPDAETQYF	TGTGCCAGCAGCCCAACCGGGCCCGACGCAGAGACCCAGTACTTC
NA	TRBV2	TRBJ2-7	NA	14	CASSESLASYEQYF	TGTGCCAGCAGTGAAAGCCTAGCGAGCTACGAGCAGTACTTC
NA	TRBV7-8	TRBJ2-1	TRBD1	16	CASSFLPAGTDNEQFF	TGTGCCAGCAGCTTCCTTCCCGCCGGGACAGACAATGAGCAGTTCTTC
NA	TRBV28	TRBJ2-3	NA	17	CASSLLVGAGSTDTQYF	TGTGCCAGCAGTTTGTTGGTAGGGGCGGGTAGCACAGATACGCAGTATTTT
NA	TRBV24-1	TRBJ2-7	NA	14	CATAPGPISWEQYF	TGTGCCACCGCCCCAGGCCCTATTTCTTGGGAGCAGTACTTC
NA	TRBV2	TRBJ1-2	TRBD1	15	CASRAGTGGAYGYTF	TGTGCCAGCAGAGCCGGGACAGGGGGCGCTTATGGCTACACCTTC
few	TRBV9	TRBJ1-1	NA	15	CASSDKQGVNTEAFF	TGTGCCAGCAGCGATAAACAGGGAGTGAACACTGAAGCTTTCTTT
once	TRBV27	TRBJ1-2	NA	14	CASSLSGQHYGYTF	TGTGCCAGCAGTTTATCGGGGCAGCACTATGGCTACACCTTC
NA	TRBV21-1	TRBJ2-2	NA	11	CASVDTGELFF	TGTGCCAGCGTGGACACCGGGGAGCTGTTTTTT
NA	TRBV5-1	TRBJ1-2	TRBD1	15	CASSSEPGQYYGYTF	TGCGCCAGCAGCTCCGAACCGGGACAGTACTATGGCTACACCTTC
once	TRBV18	TRBJ2-5	NA	13	CASSGGFQETQYF	TGTGCCAGCTCAGGGGGTTTCCAAGAGACCCAGTACTTC
once	TRBV6-5	TRBJ1-1	NA	16	CASSYSGRGAASLAFF	TGTGCCAGCAGTTACAGCGGGAGGGGGGCGGCAAGTCTCGCTTTCTTT